One and the same sample provided the 31 T cell receptor beta chains below, sequenced in a study of spatial heterogeneity in lung cancer. One entry per CDR3 protein, called by TCRdb with MiXCR from the 5' RACE reads. Of about 6,900 distinct CDR3 sequences listed, approximately 12% are singletons. Their cognate antigens are unknown. Time point specified: sample taken at primary tumor resection. The study's findings and limits: In tumors, expanded intratumoral alpha and beta TCR counts tracked mutation counts.

The material sequenced was lung tumor tissue, taken at surgery. These receptors were taken from a male donor with early-stage non-small cell lung cancer.

This clonotype was counted at least ten times. This chain joins TRBV7-8 and TRBJ1-3, with a possible D match to TRBD1 (6 bases). CDR1 SGHVS and CDR2 FQNEAQ come from the germline V gene. V lost 0 bases to trimming and J lost 2 bases, with 17 bases between them. The CDR3 loop spans 18 amino acids. The DNA for the CDR3 is TGTGCCAGCAGCTTAGCTTCTGGGGCCACAGGGCCTGGAAACACCATATATTTT. This translates into CASSLASGATGPGNTIYF.

This clonotype is medium-sized within its sample. CDR3 coding DNA: TGCGCCAGCAGCCCACTAGCGGGAGGGACGAATGAGCAGTTCTTC. It yields the protein CASSPLAGGTNEQFF. This chain joins TRBV4-1 and TRBJ2-1; 13 bases map to TRBD2. Germline-derived CDR1 and CDR2 are MGHRA and YSYEKL. There are 15 residues in the CDR3. The trim removed 4 bases at V and 7 bases at J, leaving 4 bases unmatched.

By share of the sample, this clonotype is medium-sized. This sequence joins TRBV7-6 and TRBJ1-4, with D perhaps TRBD1 (5 bases). Trimming stripped 1 base from V and 7 bases from J, with 19 bases between. Per the germline V gene, CDR1 is SGHVS and CDR2 is FNYEAQ. The CDR3 consists of 17 residues. The CDR3 region is CASSLEISGQGGEKLFF. Written as DNA, the CDR3 is TGTGCCAGCAGCTTAGAAATTTCCGGGCAGGGAGGTGAAAAACTGTTTTTT.

This clonotype was observed a handful of times. The chain is built from TRBV13 and TRBJ1-2; D gene ambiguous. There are 12 residues in the CDR3. From germline, CDR1 is PRHDT and CDR2 FYEKMQ (reference sequence). The V end was cut by 0 bases, the J end by 6 bases, with 5 bases between. CDR3 sequence (DNA): TGTGCCAGCAGCTTAGGCTCAAATGGCTACACCTTC. Its translation: CASSLGSNGYTF.

This clonotype was counted ten times or more. The rearrangement uses TRBV14 and TRBJ2-3, with unresolved D. Trimming stripped 1 base from V and 6 bases from J, with 2 bases between. The germline CDR1 and CDR2 sequences are SGHDN and FVKESK. The CDR3 consists of 11 residues. The CDR3 is CASSQADTQYF. The CDR3 region has the DNA TGTGCCAGCAGCCAAGCCGATACGCAGTATTTT. The whole variable domain, remainder taken from reference TRBV14 and TRBJ2-3, is EAGVTQFPSHSVIEKGQTVTLRCDPISGHDNLYWYRRVMGKEIKFLLHFVKESKQDESGMPNNRFLAERTGGTYSTLKVQPAELEDSGVYFCASSQADTQYFGPGTRLTVL.

In its sample, this clonotype ranks as medium-sized. The chain uses TRBV20-1 and TRBJ2-3, with TRBD2 matching 12 bases. CDR3 size: 16 residues. From germline, CDR1 is DFQATT and CDR2 SNEGSKA (reference sequence). Germline trimming cut 3 bases from V and 6 bases from J; bases unmatched to any gene: 10. CDR3 in DNA: TGCAGTGCTAGTCCCCTAGCGGGAGGGCATATGGATACGCAGTATTTT. Its protein is CSASPLAGGHMDTQYF.

This clonotype appeared many times. The chain is built from TRBV27 and TRBJ2-1, with TRBD2 matching 12 bases. There are 16 residues in the CDR3. The germline gives CDR1 MNHEY, CDR2 SMNVEV (reference sequence). V shed 5 bases and J 9 bases; nucleotides not matched to a gene: 11. CDR3 DNA: TGTGCCAGCAGTGCGCTAGCGGGAGGGATGACCTCTGAGCAGTTCTTC. This gives the protein CASSALAGGMTSEQFF.

This chain joins TRBV7-8 and TRBJ2-3; 8 bases are shared with TRBD2. CDR3 length: 17 amino acids. V was clipped by 6 bases and J by 2 bases; unmatched bases: 13. CDR1 and CDR2 from the germline V gene are SGHVS and FQNEAQ. The CDR3 loop reads CASSSAGGLTPTDTQYF. In nucleotides, the CDR3 is TGTGCCAGCAGTTCTGCGGGAGGACTAACCCCCACAGATACGCAGTATTTT.

CDR3 residues: CSASQRGEKLFF. The CDR3 nucleotides are TGCAGTGCTAGCCAGAGGGGTGAAAAACTGTTTTTT. The chain carries TRBV20-1 and TRBJ1-4; perhaps TRBD1 as D (5 bases). Trimming removed 3 bases at V and 7 bases at J, with 9 bases between. Germline V lookup: CDR1 DFQATT, CDR2 SNEGSKA (reference sequence). There are 12 residues in the CDR3.

This clonotype is a singleton in its sample. This chain connects TRBV27 to TRBJ2-2, with 12 bases matching TRBD2. Germline CDR1 reads MNHEY; CDR2 reads SMNVEV (reference sequence). The CDR3 sequence is 19 residues long. V trimming: 7 bases; J trimming: 4 bases; junction bases outside the gene matches: 16. As DNA, the CDR3 is TGTGCCAGCACCCCAGGGGCTAGCGGGAGGGCCGTGATCACCGGGGAGCTGTTTTTT. Protein product: CASTPGASGRAVITGELFF.

Many counts were recorded for this clonotype. This chain links TRBV20-1 with TRBJ2-1; D possibly matches TRBD1 or TRBD2 (5 bases each). The germline V gene encodes CDR1 DFQATT and CDR2 SNEGSKA (reference sequence). This CDR3 has 18 amino acids. With 0 bases removed from V and 0 bases from J, the gap between germline ends came to 18 bases. The CDR3 protein is CSARDPFGASSSYNEQFF. The CDR3 DNA follows: TGCAGTGCTAGAGATCCTTTCGGGGCTTCCAGCTCCTACAATGAGCAGTTCTTC.

This clonotype was recorded at least ten times. The V call is TRBV27, the J call TRBJ2-5; tentative D call: TRBD2 (5 bases). CDR3 length: 11 amino acids. Germline V gene data show CDR1 as MNHEY and CDR2 as SMNVEV (reference sequence). The V end was cut by 8 bases, the J end by 5 bases, with 9 bases between. The CDR3 nucleotides are TGTGCCAGCCTAGGCGGGGAGACCCAGTACTTC. Its protein is CASLGGETQYF.

This clonotype was counted ten times or more. The V call is TRBV11-2, the J call TRBJ1-1; D gene unclear. CDR1 is SGHAT and CDR2 is FQNNGV in the germline V gene. This CDR3 has 12 amino acids. With 5 bases removed from V and 7 bases from J, the gap between germline ends came to 11 bases. CDR3 DNA sequence: TGTGCCAGCAGCCCCCGGTCCCATGAAGCTTTCTTT. Encoded protein: CASSPRSHEAFF.

This clonotype was seen a single time. The chain couples TRBV20-1 to TRBJ2-4; TRBD2 matches at 14 bases. CDR1 and CDR2 from the germline V gene are DFQATT and SNEGSKA (reference sequence). V lost 6 bases to trimming and J lost 7 bases; unmatched junction nucleotides: 8. This CDR3 is 15 amino acids long. CDR3 DNA: TGCAGTGCCGCGGGACTAGCGGGAGACCCGAACATTCAGTACTTC. Residues: CSAAGLAGDPNIQYF.

This clonotype has at least ten counts. The CDR3 DNA sequence: TGCAGTGCTCGACTGGGCTACGAGCAGTACTTC. It specifies CSARLGYEQYF. V usage is TRBV20-1 and J usage is TRBJ2-7; D ambiguous. Germline V lookup: CDR1 DFQATT, CDR2 SNEGSKA (reference sequence). This CDR3 contains 11 residues. V lost 5 bases to trimming and J lost 3 bases, with 8 bases between them.

This clonotype is labeled as medium-sized (0.01 to 0.1%). The chain has TRBV29-1 and TRBJ2-1; possible D gene TRBD2, 6 bases. Germline loops: CDR1 SQVTM, CDR2 ANQGSEA. V gave up 2 bases and J gave up 8 bases, with 25 bases separating them. The CDR3 runs to 17 residues. The CDR3 here is CSVENRGGTKPGDEQFF. CDR3 bases: TGCAGCGTTGAAAATCGTGGCGGGACGAAGCCTGGGGATGAGCAGTTCTTC.

This clonotype was seen at least ten times. This rearrangement joins TRBV5-1 to TRBJ2-5, with a tentative D call TRBD2 (5 bases). The CDR3 contains 14 residues. CDR1 and CDR2 from the germline V gene are SGHRS and YFSETQ. V lost 0 bases and J lost 4, with 10 bases in between. CDR3 DNA: TGCGCCAGCAGCTTGGCGGGGTTGGGAGAGACCCAGTACTTC. Residues: CASSLAGLGETQYF.

This clonotype is deemed medium-sized. The chain couples TRBV28 to TRBJ2-7; D is possibly TRBD1 (5 bases). The V end lost 6 bases, the J end lost 2 bases, and 11 bases lay between the germline ends. The germline CDR1 and CDR2 sequences are MDHEN and SYDVKM. The CDR3 is 13 amino acids. The CDR3 loop reads CASSAVQAYEQYF. The CDR3 DNA sequence: TGTGCCAGCAGCGCCGTACAGGCCTACGAGCAGTACTTC.

By share of the sample, this clonotype is medium-sized (0.01 to 0.1%). The chain is built from TRBV5-1 and TRBJ2-2; D not certain. There are 16 residues in the CDR3. Germline CDR1 is SGHRS and CDR2 is YFSETQ. The germline V and J ends were trimmed by 2 bases and 0 bases, with 11 bases remaining between them. The CDR3 loop is CASSLIVSSNTGELFF. The CDR3 coding sequence is TGCGCCAGCAGCTTAATCGTCTCCTCGAACACCGGGGAGCTGTTTTTT.

This clonotype was recorded at least ten times. The J gene is TRBJ2-3, the V gene TRBV20-1; a weak D match, TRBD2 (5 bases). Trimming removed 0 bases from V and 4 bases from J, with 8 bases in between. The CDR3 has 13 residues. Germline CDR1 reads DFQATT; CDR2 reads SNEGSKA (reference sequence). CDR3 coding DNA: TGCAGTGCTAGAGATACCGGGGCAGATACGCAGTATTTT. Residues: CSARDTGADTQYF.

By share, this clonotype counts as medium-sized. V and J are TRBV6-5 and TRBJ1-1; TRBD1 is a possible D gene (5 bases). Trimming cost V 6 bases and J 4 bases, with 15 bases left between them. From germline, CDR1 is MNHEY and CDR2 SVGAGI. This CDR3 has 14 residues. CDR3 sequence: CASRQTVYGTEAFF. Written as DNA, the CDR3 is TGTGCCAGCAGGCAGACAGTTTACGGCACTGAAGCTTTCTTT.

This chain links TRBV27 with TRBJ2-1; 10 bases map to TRBD2. Trimming took 0 bases from V and 9 from J; bases not matched to a gene: 5. Germline V gene data show CDR1 as MNHEY and CDR2 as SMNVEV (reference sequence). The CDR3 is made up of 15 amino acids. In DNA, the CDR3 is TGTGCCAGCAGTTTATCCCTAGCGGGAGTAGGTGAGCAGTTCTTC. Amino acids: CASSLSLAGVGEQFF.

In its sample, this clonotype was seen many times. This chain links TRBV27 with TRBJ2-2; D is ambiguous. Germline loops: CDR1 MNHEY, CDR2 SMNVEV (reference sequence). The CDR3 has 15 residues. V was trimmed by 3 bases and J by 0 bases, leaving 8 bases between them. CDR3 amino acids: CASSFGSPNTGELFF. CDR3 DNA sequence: TGTGCCAGCAGTTTTGGAAGCCCGAACACCGGGGAGCTGTTTTTT.

This clonotype was detected ten times or more. The chain links TRBV5-4 to TRBJ2-3; D unresolved. Germline CDR1 SGHNT, CDR2 YYREEE (reference sequence). Trimming took off 0 bases at V and 0 bases at J, with 14 bases between the two ends. The CDR3 covers 17 residues. Here the CDR3 reads CASSLGAPATSTDTQYF. CDR3 in DNA: TGTGCCAGCAGCTTGGGTGCACCAGCCACTAGCACAGATACGCAGTATTTT.

The chain employs TRBV6-2 or TRBV6-3 and TRBJ2-1, with D possibly TRBD2 on 5 matching bases. Looked up from germline, CDR1 is MNHEY and CDR2 is SVGEGT. The CDR3 consists of 14 residues. Trimming left V 2 bases short and J 6 bases short, with 11 bases between. In DNA form, the CDR3 reads TGTGCCAGCAGTTACCAGCGAGGGAGCAATGAGCAGTTCTTC. Encoded protein: CASSYQRGSNEQFF.

In this sample, this clonotype turned up many times. The V gene is TRBV20-1, the J gene TRBJ1-1; a possible D gene is TRBD1 (5 bases). The CDR3 totals 12 residues. The germline V gene has CDR1 DFQATT and CDR2 SNEGSKA (reference sequence). The V end lost 5 bases, the J end lost 2 bases, and 9 bases lay between the germline ends. In nucleotides, the CDR3 is TGCAGTGCTGCAGACAGTAACACTGAAGCTTTCTTT. It codes for CSAADSNTEAFF.

This clonotype was picked up many times. The chain is built from TRBV7-2 and TRBJ2-7; D is perhaps TRBD1 (5 bases). Trimming shortened V by 5 bases and J by 6 bases, and 14 bases separated the two germline ends. The CDR3 length is 13 residues. Per germline, CDR1 SGHTA and CDR2 FQGNSA. CDR3 sequence reads: CASSAHRIAEQYF. Here the CDR3 DNA reads TGTGCCAGCAGCGCACACAGGATTGCCGAGCAGTACTTC.

Many counts were recorded for this clonotype. The chain couples TRBV5-6 to TRBJ2-7, with 9 bases lining up with TRBD1. Germline CDR1 is SGHDT and CDR2 is YYEEEE. Trimming cost V 4 bases and J 3 bases; bases outside gene matches: 11. CDR3 length equals 16 residues. CDR3 in DNA: TGTGCCAGCAGCGTAGCGTCCGGGACAGGGCTCTACGAGCAGTACTTC. Residues: CASSVASGTGLYEQYF.

The rearrangement links TRBV7-2 to TRBJ2-7, with D perhaps TRBD1 or TRBD2 (5 bases each). The CDR3 extends over 15 amino acids. V was clipped by 4 bases and J by 6 bases, with 19 bases between them. Germline-derived CDR1 and CDR2 are SGHTA and FQGNSA. For the CDR3, the DNA is TGTGCCAGCAGCTCCGCCGGGACCACTAGGGTCGAGCAGTACTTC. Amino acid sequence: CASSSAGTTRVEQYF.

This clonotype is labeled as medium-sized. This sequence joins TRBV27 and TRBJ2-3; 7 bases fit TRBD1. Germline assignment: CDR1 MNHEY and CDR2 SMNVEV (reference sequence). The CDR3 length is 14 residues. Losses at the gene ends were 6 bases for V and 4 bases for J; bases not matched to a gene: 7. CDR3 protein: CASSTGVVADTQYF. Here the CDR3 DNA reads TGTGCCAGCAGCACAGGGGTGGTTGCAGATACGCAGTATTTT.

This clonotype was recorded at least ten times. The chain links TRBV28 to TRBJ2-2; D may be TRBD1 (5 bases). The germline V gene encodes CDR1 MDHEN and CDR2 SYDVKM. The ends were cut back, 3 bases at V and 7 bases at J, with 18 bases in the middle. The CDR3 extends over 16 amino acids. The CDR3 nucleotides are TGTGCCAGCAGTTTCCCGGTCCCAGGGATGCGCGGGGAGCTGTTTTTT. Translating it yields CASSFPVPGMRGELFF.